Below are 22 T cell receptor beta chains sequenced from a single sample in a study of cytomegalovirus exposure and HLA in healthy donors. The PCR ran on 60 Vbeta and 13 Jbeta primers. The table came from immunoSEQ multiplex PCR; TCRdb's copy has only in-frame clones and leaves some out. The sample holds 150,000 to 200,000 clones, roughly 80% seen once. Sequencing was done on a sample of PBMCs. Receptors were obtained from a woman younger than 35 in good health and CMV-seronegative.

CDR3 nucleotides: TGTGCCAGCAGTGCTGAGAGGCGCAATGAGCAGTTCTTC. It specifies CASSAERRNEQFF. V is TRBV2 and J is TRBJ2-1; D gene unclear. The CDR3 consists of 13 residues. V dropped 4 bases and J dropped 6 bases, with 10 bases sitting between them. Germline V CDR1 and CDR2: SNHLY, FYNNEI.

V gene TRBV6-5 combines with J gene TRBJ2-4, with a tentative D call TRBD2 (5 bases). V lost 4 bases and J lost 4, with 11 bases in between. CDR1 is MNHEY, CDR2 SVGAGI, per germline. CDR3 size: 14 residues. The CDR3: CASSSPSGKNIQYF. CDR3 in DNA: TGTGCCAGCAGTTCCCCTTCGGGGAAAAACATTCAGTACTTC.

There are a few counts of this clone. This chain joins TRBV5-1 and TRBJ1-4, with TRBD1 as a possible D gene (6 bases). This CDR3 is 14 amino acids long. V lost 0 bases and J lost 7, with 10 bases in between. The germline gives CDR1 SGHRS, CDR2 YFSETQ. DNA of the CDR3: TGCGCCAGCAGCTTGGTGGGGACACGTGAAAAACTGTTTTTT. Residues: CASSLVGTREKLFF. The full variable domain, completed using reference TRBV5-1 and TRBJ1-4, is KAGVTQTPRYLIKTRGQQVTLSCSPISGHRSVSWYQQTPGQGLQFLFEYFSETQRNKGNFPGRFSGRQFSNSRSEMNVSTLELGDSALYLCASSLVGTREKLFFGSGTQLSVL.

The chain is built from TRBV19 and TRBJ1-5; D is uncertain. V was trimmed by 1 base and J by 5 bases, leaving 9 bases between them. Germline V gives CDR1 LNHDA, CDR2 SQIVND (reference sequence). The CDR3 covers 14 residues. The CDR3 DNA reads as TGTGCCAGTAGTATAGCCCCGAGGGATCAGCCCCAGCATTTT. As protein: CASSIAPRDQPQHF.

V and J are TRBV4-1 and TRBJ1-6, with 9 bases aligning to TRBD1. Per the germline V gene, CDR1 is MGHRA and CDR2 is YSYEKL. J lost 11 bases, V lost 3 bases, and 5 bases had no gene match. The CDR3 covers 14 residues. The CDR3 DNA sequence: TGCGCCAGCAGCCAGGGACAGGGCTTGGCACCCCTCCACTTT. As protein: CASSQGQGLAPLHF.

The chain uses TRBV19 and TRBJ2-7, with 9 bases that match TRBD2. V shed 6 bases and J 3 bases; nucleotides not matched to a gene: 3. The CDR3 is 13 amino acids. Germline V gene sequence: CDR1 LNHDA, CDR2 SQIVND (reference sequence). CDR3 sequence: CASRQTSGYEQYF. The DNA of the CDR3 is TGTGCCAGTAGGCAGACTAGCGGCTACGAGCAGTACTTC.

This sequence joins TRBV7-2 and TRBJ2-2, with 10 positions matching TRBD2. CDR3 length: 14 amino acids. The V gene's germline CDR1 is SGHTA and CDR2 FQGNSA. After removal of 6 bases from V and 7 bases from J, the junction contained 5 bases not matched to a gene. CDR3 DNA sequence: TGTGCCAGCAGTAGGACTAGCGGAAGCGGGGAGCTGTTTTTT. This sequence encodes CASSRTSGSGELFF.

CDR3 residues: CASRLTGNQPQHF. The DNA of the CDR3 is TGTGCCAGCAGATTAACAGGAAATCAGCCCCAGCATTTT. The V and J genes are TRBV6-6 and TRBJ1-5; a possible D gene is TRBD1 (5 bases). This CDR3 region has 13 residues. The ends were cut back, 6 bases at V and 4 bases at J, with 10 bases in the middle. Germline V gene sequence: CDR1 MNHNY, CDR2 SVGAGI (reference sequence).

The V call is TRBV15, the J call TRBJ2-3; 8 nucleotides align to TRBD2. V lost 5 bases, J lost 1 base, and 2 bases stayed unmatched. CDR1 is LNHNV, CDR2 YYDKDF, per germline (reference sequence). The CDR3 extends over 14 amino acids. The CDR3 loop reads CATSVGRGTDTQYF. For the CDR3, the DNA is TGTGCCACCAGCGTCGGGAGGGGCACAGATACGCAGTATTTT.

The V call is TRBV5-1, the J call TRBJ2-3; D ambiguous. The CDR3 sequence is 15 residues long. Germline-derived CDR1 and CDR2 are SGHRS and YFSETQ. The V end was cut by 7 bases, the J end by 3 bases, with 18 bases between. Here the CDR3 reads CASGTAGYPTDTQYF. As DNA, the CDR3 is TGCGCCAGCGGCACCGCAGGCTACCCAACAGATACGCAGTATTTT.

V usage is TRBV5-6 and J usage is TRBJ2-6; possibly TRBD1 for D (5 bases). The CDR3 has 19 amino acids. Germline loops: CDR1 SGHDT, CDR2 YYEEEE. With 2 bases removed from V and 0 bases from J, the gap between germline ends came to 18 bases. CDR3 nucleotide sequence: TGTGCCAGCAGCTTAGGGGAACAGGTAGATGGCTCTGGGGCCAACGTCCTGACTTTC. As protein: CASSLGEQVDGSGANVLTF. Together with reference TRBV5-6 and TRBJ2-6, the CDR3 gives the full variable domain: DAGVTQSPTHLIKTRGQQVTLRCSPKSGHDTVSWYQQALGQGPQFIFQYYEEEERQRGNFPDRFSGHQFPNYSSELNVNALLLGDSALYLCASSLGEQVDGSGANVLTFGAGSRLTVL.

This clone was recorded once. The V and J genes are TRBV2 and TRBJ2-1, with D tentatively TRBD2 (6 bases). Trimming shortened V by 6 bases and J by 5 bases, and 20 bases separated the two germline ends. From germline, CDR1 is SNHLY and CDR2 FYNNEI. The CDR3 consists of 16 residues. The CDR3 DNA reads as TGTGCCAGCAGCCCAAGAAGGGCGGAGGGAAACAATGAGCAGTTCTTC. As protein: CASSPRRAEGNNEQFF.

V usage is TRBV28 and J usage is TRBJ2-1, with TRBD2 matching over 8 bases. CDR3 length: 15 amino acids. The junction had 9 bases not matched to a gene; V was cut back by 6 bases and J by 5 bases. Germline CDR1 MDHEN, CDR2 SYDVKM. The CDR3 is CASSSSGSPHNEQFF. CDR3 nucleotides: TGTGCCAGCAGCTCAAGCGGGAGTCCCCACAATGAGCAGTTCTTC.

J is TRBJ1-4 and V is TRBV18, with 9 bases identical to TRBD1. CDR3 length: 17 residues. The germline V gene encodes CDR1 KGHSH and CDR2 LQKENI. The J segment lost 8 bases and the V segment lost 3 bases, leaving 13 bases of the junction unmatched. The CDR3 DNA reads as TGTGCCAGCTCACCCCAGACGGGGACAGGGCGGAAAGAAAAACTGTTTTTT. It translates to CASSPQTGTGRKEKLFF.

The V and J genes are TRBV4-2 and TRBJ2-5; D may be TRBD2 (6 bases). The CDR3 is made up of 16 amino acids. V was pared by 1 base and J by 5 bases, with 17 bases between. Germline CDR1 reads LGHNA; CDR2 reads YNFKEQ. CDR3 loop: CASSQVDTGAGETQYF. For the CDR3, the DNA is TGTGCCAGCAGCCAAGTTGATACGGGAGCAGGTGAGACCCAGTACTTC.

J is TRBJ1-4 and V is TRBV28; D may be TRBD1 (5 bases). V shed 1 base and J shed 7 bases, with 19 bases lying between them. The CDR3 runs 17 residues. Germline V gene sequence: CDR1 MDHEN, CDR2 SYDVKM. The CDR3 DNA follows: TGTGCCAGCAGTTTATACTCCCCGGGACTCAGCTTTGAAAAACTGTTTTTT. Amino acids: CASSLYSPGLSFEKLFF.

The gene calls are TRBV14 and TRBJ1-2; D may be TRBD1 (6 bases). Germline CDR1 SGHDN, CDR2 FVKESK. This CDR3 contains 13 residues. Trimming removed 4 bases from V and 5 bases from J, with 11 bases in between. This chain's CDR3 is CASSPDRKYGYTF. CDR3 DNA sequence: TGTGCCAGCAGCCCGGACAGAAAGTATGGCTACACCTTC.

V and J are TRBV28 and TRBJ1-3; D might be TRBD1 (5 bases). Trimming pared 6 bases from V and 1 base from J, leaving 7 bases between. Germline values: CDR1 MDHEN, CDR2 SYDVKM. The CDR3 is made up of 13 amino acids. The CDR3 bases are TGTGCCAGCAGGGAGGGGTCTGGAAACACCATATATTTT. It codes for CASREGSGNTIYF.

This clone was picked up a small number of times. The V call is TRBV4-2, the J call TRBJ2-1; a weak D match, TRBD2 (5 bases). Trimming removed 2 bases from V and 1 base from J, with 12 bases in between. The CDR3 loop spans 16 amino acids. The V gene's germline CDR1 is LGHNA and CDR2 YNFKEQ. The CDR3 region is CASSQKSGHSYNEQFF. CDR3 DNA sequence: TGTGCCAGCAGCCAAAAAAGCGGCCATTCCTACAATGAGCAGTTCTTC.

The chain joins TRBV5-6 to TRBJ1-1, with 7 bases fitting TRBD1. This CDR3 is 16 amino acids long. Trimming took 4 bases from V and 6 from J; bases not matched to a gene: 15. Germline V gene lookup returns CDR1 SGHDT and CDR2 YYEEEE. The CDR3 reads CASSPPPTGFFAEAFF. The CDR3, as DNA: TGTGCCAGCAGCCCTCCCCCGACAGGGTTTTTCGCTGAAGCTTTCTTT. Together with reference TRBV5-6 and TRBJ1-1, the CDR3 gives the full variable domain: DAGVTQSPTHLIKTRGQQVTLRCSPKSGHDTVSWYQQALGQGPQFIFQYYEEEERQRGNFPDRFSGHQFPNYSSELNVNALLLGDSALYLCASSPPPTGFFAEAFFGQGTRLTVV.

The gene calls are TRBV5-1 and TRBJ2-3; 7 bases are shared with TRBD2. Germline loops: CDR1 SGHRS, CDR2 YFSETQ. Trimming at V came to 4 bases and at J to 0 bases, leaving 5 bases not matched to a gene. This CDR3 spans 15 amino acids. CDR3 loop: CASSPAGPSTDTQYF. The CDR3 nucleotides are TGCGCCAGCAGCCCAGCGGGGCCTAGCACAGATACGCAGTATTTT.

The chain links TRBV4-1 to TRBJ2-1; 7 bases are a match to TRBD1. Per the germline V gene, CDR1 is MGHRA and CDR2 is YSYEKL. The ends lost 1 base at V and 5 bases at J; junction bases unmatched: 14. This CDR3 comprises 18 residues. CDR3 DNA sequence: TGCGCCAGCAGCCAAGGGGTTCGGCGCCCCAGGGGGAACAATGAGCAGTTCTTC. Encoded protein: CASSQGVRRPRGNNEQFF.